These T cell receptor beta chains were read from a single sample in a study of blood T cells in healthy people across ages. One entry per CDR3 protein, called by TCRdb with MiXCR from the 5' RACE reads. The sample records about 580,000 distinct CDR3 sequences, under 55% being singletons. The source material was blood. These receptors were collected from a man aged 80 or over in good health. Both conserved end residues are part of each CDR3. The order of the fields is V gene, clone size, D gene, CDR3 length, J gene, CDR3 DNA, CDR3 protein. A D gene is named only where the DNA matches it firmly. A clone size is listed for some rows: how often the clone was seen (once, few, many), or a class if it is expanded.

TRBV7-9,few,TRBD2,16,TRBJ2-7,TGTGCCAGCAGCTCGTCCCTGTCTAGCGGGAGTTACGAGCAGTACTTC,CASSSSLSSGSYEQYF
TRBV12-3/TRBV12-4,few,.,14,TRBJ2-1,TGTGCCAGCAGTCTGGACCAGCCCTACAATGAGCAGTTCTTC,CASSLDQPYNEQFF
TRBV6-5,.,.,11,TRBJ2-7,TGTGCCACCCGGCGATCCTACGAGCAGTACTTC,CATRRSYEQYF
TRBV6-5,many,.,11,TRBJ2-1,TGTGCCAGCAGCAGGGGTGATGAGCAGTTCTTC,CASSRGDEQFF
TRBV7-2,.,.,15,TRBJ2-7,TGTGCCAGCAGCTTATTGGTGGCAGCAAGCAACGAGCAGTACTTC,CASSLLVAASNEQYF
TRBV4-3,.,TRBD1,16,TRBJ2-1,TGCGCCAGCAGCCAAGACCCACAGGGGGGAGCTAGTGAGCAGTTCTTC,CASSQDPQGGASEQFF
TRBV20-1,.,TRBD2,13,TRBJ2-3,TGCAGTGTAGGATATAGCGGGAGGGATACGCAGTATTTT,CSVGYSGRDTQYF
TRBV6-6,.,.,15,TRBJ1-6,TGTGCCAGCAGTTACCCTATGGGGGTGGATTCACCCCTCCACTTT,CASSYPMGVDSPLHF
TRBV6-6,.,TRBD1,14,TRBJ2-7,TGTGCCAGCAGTACAGCTGGGGACAGCTACGAGCAGTACTTC,CASSTAGDSYEQYF
TRBV27,.,.,13,TRBJ2-7,TGTGCCAGCAGTTTGCGGGGTGGAGGCGAGCAGTACTTC,CASSLRGGGEQYF
TRBV7-2,few,TRBD1,13,TRBJ1-2,TGTGCCAGCAGCTTTTGGACAGGCAGAGGCTACACCTTC,CASSFWTGRGYTF
TRBV10-3,few,.,14,TRBJ2-5,TGTGCCATCAGCCTCACAGGGTCCTGGGAGACCCAGTACTTC,CAISLTGSWETQYF
TRBV5-1,.,TRBD2,17,TRBJ2-1,TGCGCCAGCAGCTTGGCCTGGGACTACCCCCTCCGGGATGAGCAGTTCTTC,CASSLAWDYPLRDEQFF
TRBV19,.,.,14,TRBJ1-6,TGTGCCAGTAGTATGGAACGGACTAATTCACCCCTCCACTTT,CASSMERTNSPLHF
TRBV27,.,.,9,TRBJ2-7,TGTGCCCGTCGTTACGAGCAGTACTTC,CARRYEQYF
TRBV7-2,.,TRBD2,14,TRBJ2-5,TGTGCCAGCAGACCCCTAGCGGGAGGGGAGACCCAGTACTTC,CASRPLAGGETQYF
TRBV20-1,.,.,14,TRBJ2-3,TGCAGTGCTAGGAGGGGACCGCTGACAGATACGCAGTATTTT,CSARRGPLTDTQYF
TRBV27,.,TRBD1,14,TRBJ1-5,TGTGCCAGCAGTCCTGGGACAGTTAGGCAGCCCCAGCATTTT,CASSPGTVRQPQHF
TRBV29-1,many,.,15,TRBJ2-3,TGCAGCGTCGCAGGCGGGACAGTGATCACAGATACGCAGTATTTT,CSVAGGTVITDTQYF
TRBV11-2,once,.,14,TRBJ1-6,TGTGCCAGCAGCTTAGAGGGCAGGCAGTCACCCCTCCACTTT,CASSLEGRQSPLHF
TRBV5-1,few,.,20,TRBJ2-1,TGCGCCAGCAGCCCGGCCGGGACTCCCAGTGTGACCAGCTCCTACAATGAGCAGTTCTTC,CASSPAGTPSVTSSYNEQFF
TRBV3-1,few,TRBD2,15,TRBJ2-1,TGTGCCAGCAGCCAAGTTAGCGGGTACTACAATGAGCAGTTCTTC,CASSQVSGYYNEQFF
TRBV5-6,.,.,13,TRBJ1-2,TGTGCCAGCAGCATTGGACACTCCCATGGCTACACCTTC,CASSIGHSHGYTF
TRBV7-9,many,TRBD1,12,TRBJ1-2,TGTGCCAGCAGCTTGACAGGGATCGGCTACACCTTC,CASSLTGIGYTF
TRBV2,.,TRBD2,14,TRBJ2-1,TGTGCCAGCAGTACTAGCGGTTACTACAATGAGCAGTTCTTC,CASSTSGYYNEQFF
TRBV20-1,.,TRBD1,15,TRBJ2-3,TGCAGCCCCTTCTCCCCGGGACAGGGAACAGATACGCAGTATTTT,CSPFSPGQGTDTQYF
TRBV2,.,TRBD1,14,TRBJ2-2,TGTGCCAGCGTAGGGGGCCTGAACACCGGGGAGCTGTTTTTT,CASVGGLNTGELFF
TRBV20-1,.,TRBD2,16,TRBJ2-5,TGCAGTGCTAGAGAATGGGCCGCGGGAGGGTCGGAGACCCAGTACTTC,CSAREWAAGGSETQYF
TRBV7-9,few,TRBD1,15,TRBJ1-6,TGTGCCAGCAGCTCCGGGACAGCCTATAATTCACCCCTCCACTTT,CASSSGTAYNSPLHF
TRBV12-3/TRBV12-4,.,.,14,TRBJ2-7,TGTGCCAGCCGTCGAACAGGAGTCGCGGGCGAGCAGTACTTC,CASRRTGVAGEQYF
TRBV29-1,.,TRBD2,17,TRBJ2-3,TGCAGCGTAGGCGGGACTAGCGGGAGGGCCCCTACAGATACGCAGTATTTT,CSVGGTSGRAPTDTQYF
TRBV29-1,.,TRBD2,15,TRBJ2-3,TGCAGCGTATTCGGTTCAGCGGGACGGCAGGAAACGCAGTATTTT,CSVFGSAGRQETQYF
TRBV7-3,.,.,13,TRBJ1-1,TGTGCCAGCAGCCCCGGGGGAGCCACTGAAGCTTTCTTT,CASSPGGATEAFF
TRBV4-3,.,.,12,TRBJ2-1,TGCGCCAGCAGCTCCTGGAACAATGAGCAGTTCTTC,CASSSWNNEQFF
TRBV20-1,.,TRBD1,14,TRBJ2-7,TGCAGTGCTAGAGACCCGGGACAGAGCTACGAGCAGTACTTC,CSARDPGQSYEQYF
TRBV20-1,.,.,18,TRBJ2-7,TGCAGTGCTAGATTTCCTCTGGGAGGTTACAGGGGGGGCTACGAGCAGTACTTC,CSARFPLGGYRGGYEQYF
TRBV7-3,.,TRBD2,15,TRBJ2-7,TGTGCCAGCAGCTTAGGTAGCGGGGGGATCGACGAGCAGTACTTC,CASSLGSGGIDEQYF
TRBV6-5,few,.,14,TRBJ1-2,TGTGCCAGCAGTGACTACGCCGGGGGGTATGGCTACACCTTC,CASSDYAGGYGYTF
TRBV20-1,.,.,13,TRBJ2-3,TGCAGTGCCCCACGAGGAGCGGCAGATACGCAGTATTTT,CSAPRGAADTQYF
TRBV20-1,.,.,14,TRBJ1-6,TGCAGTGCTAGGTTCGGGGACCCCCGTTCACCCCTCCACTTT,CSARFGDPRSPLHF
TRBV2,.,.,10,TRBJ1-2,TGTGCCAGCAGTATGGGAGGCTACACCTTC,CASSMGGYTF
TRBV12-3/TRBV12-4,few,TRBD1,15,TRBJ2-7,TGTGCCAGCAGTATCGACAGGGGTAGCTCCTACGAGCAGTACTTC,CASSIDRGSSYEQYF
TRBV7-2,.,TRBD1,13,TRBJ2-7,TGTGCCAGCAGCTCCGGACAGGTCTACGAGCAGTACTTC,CASSSGQVYEQYF
TRBV12-3/TRBV12-4,.,.,11,TRBJ2-5,TGTGCCAGCAGACAACAAGAGACCCAGTACTTC,CASRQQETQYF
TRBV7-2,.,.,17,TRBJ1-2,TGTGCCAGCAGCCGCCAAAAGGGAGGGCCAGCTAACTATGGCTACACCTTC,CASSRQKGGPANYGYTF
TRBV9,.,TRBD1,15,TRBJ1-5,TGTGCCAGCAGCGTAGCTGAGGGGGCGGGGCAGCCCCAGCATTTT,CASSVAEGAGQPQHF
TRBV25-1,.,.,13,TRBJ1-5,TGTGCCAGCGCCAGGGGTAGCAATCAGCCCCAGCATTTT,CASARGSNQPQHF
TRBV7-2,few,TRBD2,16,TRBJ2-1,TGTGCCAGCAGCTTAGTTGGGACTAGCGGATACAATGAGCAGTTCTTC,CASSLVGTSGYNEQFF
TRBV20-1,.,.,12,TRBJ2-7,TGCAGTGGGGGGCTCGGCCACTACGAGCAGTACTTC,CSGGLGHYEQYF
TRBV6-6,.,.,13,TRBJ1-2,TGTGCCAGCAGTTACTCGACAGACTATGGCTACACCTTC,CASSYSTDYGYTF
TRBV6-5,many,.,13,TRBJ2-3,TGTGCCAGCATTAACGCGGGCACAGATACGCAGTATTTT,CASINAGTDTQYF
TRBV9,.,.,12,TRBJ2-3,TGTGCCAGCAGCGTAGGCGTAGATACGCAGTATTTT,CASSVGVDTQYF
TRBV6-2/TRBV6-3,.,TRBD1,15,TRBJ2-3,TGTGCCAGCAGATTCAGGGACAGGGTGACAGATACGCAGTATTTT,CASRFRDRVTDTQYF
TRBV14,.,.,24,TRBJ1-1,TGTGCCAGCAGCCCCCTTGGTTTTGGGAGGGGTGAACCCCGGGTCGTCCAGGTGAACACTGAAGCTTTCTTT,CASSPLGFGRGEPRVVQVNTEAFF
TRBV4-2,once,TRBD2,16,TRBJ2-1,TGTGCCAGCAGCCAAGCCCTGACTAGCGGGAACAATGAGCAGTTCTTC,CASSQALTSGNNEQFF
TRBV13,.,.,14,TRBJ2-3,TGTGCCAGCAGACACGATCTGCTTGGAGATACGCAGTATTTT,CASRHDLLGDTQYF
TRBV6-6,many,.,13,TRBJ2-7,TGTGCCAGCAGCCAGGAAAGGCTGAACGAGCAGTACTTC,CASSQERLNEQYF